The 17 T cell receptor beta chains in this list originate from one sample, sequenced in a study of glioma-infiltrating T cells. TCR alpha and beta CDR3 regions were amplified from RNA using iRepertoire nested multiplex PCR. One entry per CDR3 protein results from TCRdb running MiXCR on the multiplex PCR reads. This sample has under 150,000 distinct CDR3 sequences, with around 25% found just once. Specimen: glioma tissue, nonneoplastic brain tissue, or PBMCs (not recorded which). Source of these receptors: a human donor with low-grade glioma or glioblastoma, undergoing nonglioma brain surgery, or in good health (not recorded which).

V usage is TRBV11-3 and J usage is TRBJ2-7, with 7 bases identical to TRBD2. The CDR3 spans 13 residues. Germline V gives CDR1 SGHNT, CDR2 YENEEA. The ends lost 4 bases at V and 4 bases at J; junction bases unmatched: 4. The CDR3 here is CASSSTSNYEQYV. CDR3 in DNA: TGTGCCAGCAGCTCGACTAGCAATTACGAGCAGTACGTC.

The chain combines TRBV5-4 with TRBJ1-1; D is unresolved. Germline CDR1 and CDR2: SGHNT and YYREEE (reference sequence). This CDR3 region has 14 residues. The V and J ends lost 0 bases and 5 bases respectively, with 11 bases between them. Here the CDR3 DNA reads TGTGCCAGCAGCTTGGTTGCACGGAATACTGAAGCTTTCTTT. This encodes CASSLVARNTEAFF.

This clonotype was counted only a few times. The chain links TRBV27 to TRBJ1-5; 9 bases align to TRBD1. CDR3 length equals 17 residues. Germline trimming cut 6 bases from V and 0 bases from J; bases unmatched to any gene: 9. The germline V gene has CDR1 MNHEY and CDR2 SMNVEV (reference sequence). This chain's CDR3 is CASRRGQGLPSNQPQHF. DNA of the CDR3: TGTGCCAGCAGAAGGGGACAGGGACTACCTAGCAATCAGCCCCAGCATTTT.

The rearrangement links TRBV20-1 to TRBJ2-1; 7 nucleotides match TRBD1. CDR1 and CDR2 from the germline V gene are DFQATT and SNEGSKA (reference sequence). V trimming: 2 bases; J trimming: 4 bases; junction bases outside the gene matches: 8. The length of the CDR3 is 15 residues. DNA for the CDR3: TGCAGTGCTAGACAAAGGGGGCCAAATTACAATGAGCAGTTCTTC. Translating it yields CSARQRGPNYNEQFF.

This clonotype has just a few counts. This chain's CDR3 is CASNRISSYNSPLHF. As DNA, the CDR3 is TGTGCCAGCAACAGGATTAGCTCCTATAATTCACCCCTCCACTTT. The V gene is TRBV28, the J gene TRBJ1-6, with D perhaps TRBD1 (5 bases). CDR3 length: 15 amino acids. The V and J ends lost 7 bases and 0 bases respectively, with 10 bases between them. Germline V gene lookup returns CDR1 MDHEN and CDR2 SYDVKM.

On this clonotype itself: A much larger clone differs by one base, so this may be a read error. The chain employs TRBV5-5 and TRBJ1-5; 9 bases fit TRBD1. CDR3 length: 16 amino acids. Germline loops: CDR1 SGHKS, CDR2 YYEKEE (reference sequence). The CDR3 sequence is CATSRGDRDSSQPQHF. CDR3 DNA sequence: TGTGCCACCAGCAGAGGGGACAGGGACAGCAGTCAGCCCCAGCATTTT. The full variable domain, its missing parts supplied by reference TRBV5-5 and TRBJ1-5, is DAGVTQSPTHLIKTRGQQVTLRCSPISGHKSVSWYQQVLGQGPQFIFQYYEKEERGRGNFPDRFSARQFPNYSSELNVNALLLGDSALYLCATSRGDRDSSQPQHFGDGTRLSIL.

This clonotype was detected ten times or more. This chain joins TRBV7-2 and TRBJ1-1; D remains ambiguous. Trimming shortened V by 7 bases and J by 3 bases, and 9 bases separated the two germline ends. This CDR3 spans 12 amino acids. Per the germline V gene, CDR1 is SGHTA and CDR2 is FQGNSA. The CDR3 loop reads CASTSRYTEAFF. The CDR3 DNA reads TGTGCCAGCACGTCGAGATACACTGAAGCTTTCTTT.

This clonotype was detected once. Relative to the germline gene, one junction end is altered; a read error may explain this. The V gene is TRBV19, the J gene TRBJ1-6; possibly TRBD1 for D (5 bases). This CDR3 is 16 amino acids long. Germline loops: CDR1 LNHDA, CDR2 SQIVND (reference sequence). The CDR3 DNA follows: TGTGCCAGTAGTGATCCGGGACGGGGAGTTAATTTACCCCTCCACTTT. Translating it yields CASSDPGRGVNLPLHF.

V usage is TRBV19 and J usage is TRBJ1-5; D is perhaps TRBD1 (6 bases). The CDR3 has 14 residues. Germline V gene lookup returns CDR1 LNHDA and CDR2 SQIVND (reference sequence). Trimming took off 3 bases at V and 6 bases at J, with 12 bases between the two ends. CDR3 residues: CASSIPQGPQPQHF. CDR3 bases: TGTGCCAGTAGTATTCCCCAGGGGCCTCAGCCCCAGCATTTT.

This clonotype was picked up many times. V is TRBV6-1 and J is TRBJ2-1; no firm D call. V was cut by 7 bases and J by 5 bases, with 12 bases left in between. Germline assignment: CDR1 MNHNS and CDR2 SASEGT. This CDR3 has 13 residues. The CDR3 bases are TGTGCCAGCATAGGGCCCCCTCACAATGAGCAGTTCTTC. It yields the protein CASIGPPHNEQFF.

CDR3 protein: CSVPKTSGVTDTQYF. The CDR3 nucleotides read TGCAGCGTTCCTAAGACTAGCGGGGTGACAGATACGCAGTATTTT. The rearrangement links TRBV29-1 to TRBJ2-3; TRBD2 aligns across 11 bases. The CDR3 is made up of 15 amino acids. J lost 3 bases, V lost 5 bases, and 7 bases had no gene match. Per germline, CDR1 SQVTM and CDR2 ANQGSEA.

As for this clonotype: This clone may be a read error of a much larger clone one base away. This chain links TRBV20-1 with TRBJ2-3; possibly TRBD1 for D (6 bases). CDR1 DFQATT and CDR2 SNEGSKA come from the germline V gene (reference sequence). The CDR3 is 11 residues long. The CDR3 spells CSAHRANTKYF. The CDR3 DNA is TGCAGTGCTCACAGGGCAAATACGAAGTATTTT.

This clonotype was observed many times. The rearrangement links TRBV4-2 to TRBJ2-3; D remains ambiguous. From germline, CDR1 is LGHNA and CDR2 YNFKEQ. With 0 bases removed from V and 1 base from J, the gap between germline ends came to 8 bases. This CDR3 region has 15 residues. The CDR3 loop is CASSQDRSGTDTQYF. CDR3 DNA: TGTGCCAGCAGCCAAGACCGGTCGGGCACAGATACGCAGTATTTT.

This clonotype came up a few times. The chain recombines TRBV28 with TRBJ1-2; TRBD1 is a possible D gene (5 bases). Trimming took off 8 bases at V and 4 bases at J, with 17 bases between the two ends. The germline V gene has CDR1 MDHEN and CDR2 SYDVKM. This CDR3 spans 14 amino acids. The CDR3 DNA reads TGTGCCAGCGTCCGGGGGGGAGAGACCTATGGCTACACCTTC. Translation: CASVRGGETYGYTF.

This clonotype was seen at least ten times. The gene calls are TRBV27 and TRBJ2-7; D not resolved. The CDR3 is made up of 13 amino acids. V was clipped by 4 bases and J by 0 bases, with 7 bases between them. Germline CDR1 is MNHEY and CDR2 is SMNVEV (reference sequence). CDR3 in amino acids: CASSSDGSYEQYV. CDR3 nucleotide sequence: TGTGCCAGCAGTTCGGATGGCTCCTACGAGCAGTACGTC.

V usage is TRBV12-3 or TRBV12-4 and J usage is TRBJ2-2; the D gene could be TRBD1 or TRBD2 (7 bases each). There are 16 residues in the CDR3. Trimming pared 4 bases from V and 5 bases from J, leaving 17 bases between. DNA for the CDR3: TGTGCCAGCAGTTCGTACAGGGGAGGGAATACCGGGGAGCTGTTTTTT. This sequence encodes CASSSYRGGNTGELFF.

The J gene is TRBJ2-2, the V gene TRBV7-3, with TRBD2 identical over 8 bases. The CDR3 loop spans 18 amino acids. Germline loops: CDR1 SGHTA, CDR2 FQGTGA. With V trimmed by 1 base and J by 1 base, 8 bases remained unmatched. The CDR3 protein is CASSLISGEILNTGELFF. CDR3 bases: TGTGCCAGCAGCTTAATTAGCGGGGAGATACTGAACACCGGGGAGCTGTTTTTT.